This T cell receptor beta chain is from a study of T-cell memory formation after mild COVID-19. Across the study: Largely, the TCR clusters proved donor specific. Study results and limitations: The second-wave clones peaking on day 37 were not confirmed as SARS-CoV-2-specific.

This clonotype has a handful of counts. The antigen is unknown. The authors produced TCR alpha and TCR beta cDNA libraries with sample barcodes and UMIs by 5'RACE using constant-segment primers. MiXCR was run by TCRdb on the 5' RACE reads, yielding one entry per CDR3 protein. The data contain some 180,000 distinct CDR3 sequences, 18% of them singletons. The V gene lost 0 bases and the J gene lost 8 bases, with 11 bases spanning the gap. Germline CDR1 reads SGHDN; CDR2 reads FVKESK. The CDR3 has 14 amino acids. The sample was PBMCs or a T cell subset sorted from them (not recorded which). This chain links TRBV14 with TRBJ2-1; the D is unclear. The sequence was collected from a man between 18 and 29 years old who had mild COVID-19 (a few samples of this study predate the infection). Cell type and time point are not known. CDR3 nucleotides: TGTGCCAGCAGCCAAGAGTCCAGAAGAGATGAGCAGTTCTTC. Protein product: CASSQESRRDEQFF. The whole variable domain, filled in from reference TRBV14 and TRBJ2-1, reads EAGVTQFPSHSVIEKGQTVTLRCDPISGHDNLYWYRRVMGKEIKFLLHFVKESKQDESGMPNNRFLAERTGGTYSTLKVQPAELEDSGVYFCASSQESRRDEQFFGPGTRLTVL.